This TCR beta chain came from a study of CD8+ T cells in alopecia areata. Study at large: Scoring of severity for treated patients was based on percentage of affected scalp area. The study's findings and limits: Expanded CD8+ clones among the top 100, as well as scalp clonality, were significantly decreased by tofacitinib.

Note on this clone: The antigen is not known.

The sample's treatment: oral pan-JAK inhibitor, 5-10 mg twice daily. Alopecia areata patients had lesional scalp punch biopsies and peripheral blood taken from them. Extracted RNA was reverse transcribed, and the resulting cDNA served as sequencing template. Sequenced by immunoSEQ multiplex PCR; TCRdb stores in-frame clones only, minus some. The data hold around 97,000 clones, with 85% to 90% observed a single time. This TCR was recovered from a human donor with alopecia areata. The specimen comprised CD8+ T cells sorted from blood, sampled at roughly week 30, from a patient treated with tofacitinib.

The CDR3 region is CAWSLGPPKYF. The CDR3 coding sequence is TGTGCCTGGAGCCTTGGTCCCCCAAAGTACTTC. The chain has TRBV30 and TRBJ2-7; no definite D call. The ends were cut back, 3 bases at V and 11 bases at J, with 14 bases in the middle. CDR3 length: 11 residues. Germline CDR1 is GTSNPN and CDR2 is SVGIG (reference sequence). The variable domain in full, with the rest retrieved from reference TRBV30 and TRBJ2-7, is SQTIHQWPATLVQPVGSPLSLECTVEGTSNPNLYWYRQAAGRGLQLLFYSVGIGQISSEVPQNLSASRPQDRQFILSSKKLLLSDSGFYLCAWSLGPPKYFGPGTRLTVT.